The T cell receptor (beta chain) under discussion was sequenced for a study of blood T cell repertoires in COVID-19. Across the study: Sites in the United States, Italy and Spain provided acute and convalescent COVID-19 samples. PBMCs, B-cell-depleted T cells, or T cells provided the cDNA or gDNA that made up the material.

Trimming removed 4 bases from V and 0 bases from J, with 7 bases in between. Per the germline V gene, CDR1 is GTSNPN and CDR2 is SVGIG (reference sequence). The CDR3 has 13 amino acids. In the original analysis: Cell counts per sample came from amplifying reference gene primers. Clones were read by immunoSEQ multiplex PCR, and TCRdb kept only the in-frame ones, dropping some. Clone size and V and J calls were adopted from that table, with D and trimming inferred from the DNA. The sample shows more than 95,000 clones, about 91% of them seen only once. The sequencing input was peripheral blood. The rearrangement links TRBV30 to TRBJ1-5; unclear D gene. The origin of this receptor is a human donor in a cohort sampled during active COVID-19. CDR3 loop: CAWNNYSNQPQHF. CDR3 DNA: TGTGCCTGGAACAATTATAGCAATCAGCCCCAGCATTTT.